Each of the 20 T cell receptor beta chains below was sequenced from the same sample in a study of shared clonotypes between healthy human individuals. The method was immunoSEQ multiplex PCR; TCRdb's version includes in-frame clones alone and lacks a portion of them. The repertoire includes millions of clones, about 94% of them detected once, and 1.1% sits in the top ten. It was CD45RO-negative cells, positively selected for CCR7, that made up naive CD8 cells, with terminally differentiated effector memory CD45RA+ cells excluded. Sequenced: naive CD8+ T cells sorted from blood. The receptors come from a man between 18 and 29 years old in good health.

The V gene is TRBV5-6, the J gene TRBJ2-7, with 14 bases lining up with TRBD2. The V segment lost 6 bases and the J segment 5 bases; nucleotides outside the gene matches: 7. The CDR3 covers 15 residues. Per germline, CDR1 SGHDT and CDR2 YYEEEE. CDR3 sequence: CASIDGTSGGDEQYF. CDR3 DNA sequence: TGTGCCAGCATTGACGGGACTAGCGGGGGAGACGAGCAGTACTTC.

CDR3 in amino acids: CASSYGTSFNEQFF. The DNA for the CDR3 is TGTGCCAGCAGTTACGGGACTAGCTTCAATGAGCAGTTCTTC. V is TRBV6-5 and J is TRBJ2-1; TRBD2 matches at 9 bases. The CDR3 totals 14 residues. V lost 2 bases and J lost 6; bases outside the gene matches: 2. Germline CDR1 MNHEY, CDR2 SVGAGI.

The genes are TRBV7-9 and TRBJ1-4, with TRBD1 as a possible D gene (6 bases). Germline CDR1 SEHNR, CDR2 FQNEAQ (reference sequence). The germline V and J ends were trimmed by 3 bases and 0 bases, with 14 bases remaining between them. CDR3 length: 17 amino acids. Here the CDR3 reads CASSFKGGYATNEKLFF. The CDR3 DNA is TGTGCCAGCAGCTTCAAAGGGGGTTATGCAACTAATGAAAAACTGTTTTTT.

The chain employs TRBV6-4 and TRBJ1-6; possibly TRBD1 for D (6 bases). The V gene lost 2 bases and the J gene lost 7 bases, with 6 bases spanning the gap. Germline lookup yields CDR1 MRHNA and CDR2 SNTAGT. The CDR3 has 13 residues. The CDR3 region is CASSDRGNSPLHF. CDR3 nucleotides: TGTGCCAGCAGTGACAGGGGGAATTCACCCCTCCACTTT.

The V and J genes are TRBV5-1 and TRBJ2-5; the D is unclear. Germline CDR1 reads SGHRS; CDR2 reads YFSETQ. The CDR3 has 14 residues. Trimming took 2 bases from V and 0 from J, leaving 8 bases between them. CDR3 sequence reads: CASSFWTDQETQYF. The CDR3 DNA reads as TGCGCCAGCAGCTTTTGGACGGACCAAGAGACCCAGTACTTC.

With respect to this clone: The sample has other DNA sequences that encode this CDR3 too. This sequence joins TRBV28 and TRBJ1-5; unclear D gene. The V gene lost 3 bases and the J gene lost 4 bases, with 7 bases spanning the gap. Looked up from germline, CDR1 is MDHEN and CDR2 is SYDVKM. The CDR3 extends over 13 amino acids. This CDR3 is CASSFGPNQPQHF. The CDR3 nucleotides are TGTGCCAGCAGTTTCGGACCGAATCAGCCCCAGCATTTT.

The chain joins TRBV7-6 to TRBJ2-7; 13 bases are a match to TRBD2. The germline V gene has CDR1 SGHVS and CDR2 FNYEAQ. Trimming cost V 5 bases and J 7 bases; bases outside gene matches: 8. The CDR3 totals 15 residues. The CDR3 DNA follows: TGTGCCAGCAGCCCCGGACTAGCGGGGGCTTGGGAGCAGTACTTC. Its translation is CASSPGLAGAWEQYF.

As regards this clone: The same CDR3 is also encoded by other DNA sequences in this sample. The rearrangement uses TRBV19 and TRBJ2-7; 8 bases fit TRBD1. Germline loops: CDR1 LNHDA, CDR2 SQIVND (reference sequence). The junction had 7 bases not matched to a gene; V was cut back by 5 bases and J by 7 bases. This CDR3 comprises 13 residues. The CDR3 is CASSFGQGREQYF. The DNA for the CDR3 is TGTGCCAGTAGTTTTGGACAGGGTCGGGAGCAGTACTTC.

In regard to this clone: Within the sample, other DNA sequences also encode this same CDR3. CDR3 in DNA: TGTGCCAGCAGTTCCGGGACAGGATACTACGAGCAGTACTTC. Translating it yields CASSSGTGYYEQYF. The rearrangement joins TRBV27 to TRBJ2-7; TRBD1 matches 8 bases. Germline CDR1 MNHEY, CDR2 SMNVEV (reference sequence). The CDR3 has 14 amino acids. J gave up 3 bases and V 4 bases, and 5 bases lay outside the gene matches.

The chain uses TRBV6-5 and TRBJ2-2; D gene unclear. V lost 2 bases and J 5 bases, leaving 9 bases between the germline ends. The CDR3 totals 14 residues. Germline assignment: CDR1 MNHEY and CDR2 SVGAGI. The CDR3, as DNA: TGTGCCAGCAGTTACCGGATTTGGACCGGGGAGCTGTTTTTT. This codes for CASSYRIWTGELFF.

This CDR3 is CASSYIGLEADTQYF. The CDR3 DNA follows: TGTGCCAGCAGTTACATCGGACTAGAGGCAGATACGCAGTATTTT. The gene calls are TRBV6-6 and TRBJ2-3; TRBD2 aligns across 7 bases. Germline V lookup: CDR1 MNHNY, CDR2 SVGAGI (reference sequence). The CDR3 spans 15 residues. V lost 2 bases, J lost 4 bases, and 6 bases stayed unmatched.

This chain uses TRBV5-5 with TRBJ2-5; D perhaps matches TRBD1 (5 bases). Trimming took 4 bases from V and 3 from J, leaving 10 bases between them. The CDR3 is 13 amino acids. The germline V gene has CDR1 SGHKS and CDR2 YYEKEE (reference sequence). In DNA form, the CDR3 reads TGTGCCAGCAGCGGGGCTAGGGAAGAGACCCAGTACTTC. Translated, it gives CASSGAREETQYF.

The CDR3 is CASSLRTGGEIERSPLHF. The CDR3 bases are TGTGCCAGCAGCTTACGGACAGGGGGCGAAATCGAGAGATCACCCCTCCACTTT. The chain combines TRBV13 with TRBJ1-6; 11 bases are shared with TRBD1. Germline V lookup: CDR1 PRHDT, CDR2 FYEKMQ (reference sequence). V shed 2 bases, J shed 10 bases, and the junction held 13 bases outside the gene matches. The CDR3 runs to 18 residues.

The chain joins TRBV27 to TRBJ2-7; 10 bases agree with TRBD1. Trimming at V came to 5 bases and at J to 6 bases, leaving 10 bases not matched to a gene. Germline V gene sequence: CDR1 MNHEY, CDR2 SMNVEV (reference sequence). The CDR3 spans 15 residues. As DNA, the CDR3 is TGTGCCAGCAGTACCACGTTTGGGACAGGGGCCGAGCAGTACTTC. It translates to CASSTTFGTGAEQYF.

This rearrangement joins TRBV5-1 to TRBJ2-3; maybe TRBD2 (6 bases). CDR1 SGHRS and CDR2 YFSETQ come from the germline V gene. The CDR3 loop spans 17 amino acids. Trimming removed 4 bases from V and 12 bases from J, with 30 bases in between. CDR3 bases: TGCGCCAGCAGCATCGGACTTCGCGGGGCCCCCCCGGCGGATCAGTATTTT. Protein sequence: CASSIGLRGAPPADQYF.

Here the CDR3 DNA reads TGCGCCAGCAGCTTTGACATGAGCTACGAGCAGTACTTC. It translates to CASSFDMSYEQYF. V and J are TRBV4-3 and TRBJ2-7, with D hard to call. Germline-derived CDR1 and CDR2 are LGHNA and YSLEER. This CDR3 has 13 amino acids. Trimming took 5 bases from V and 3 from J, leaving 11 bases between them.

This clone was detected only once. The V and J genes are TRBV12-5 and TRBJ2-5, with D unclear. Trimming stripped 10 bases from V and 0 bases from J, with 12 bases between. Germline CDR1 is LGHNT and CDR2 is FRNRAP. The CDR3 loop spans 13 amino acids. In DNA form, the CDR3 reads TGTGCTACCCCGTTCGGTCACCAAGAGACCCAGTACTTC. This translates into CATPFGHQETQYF.

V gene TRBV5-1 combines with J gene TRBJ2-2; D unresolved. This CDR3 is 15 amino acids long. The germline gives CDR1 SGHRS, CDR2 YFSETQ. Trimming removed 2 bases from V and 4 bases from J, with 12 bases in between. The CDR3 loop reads CASSFQWESTGELFF. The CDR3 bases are TGCGCCAGCAGCTTTCAGTGGGAAAGCACCGGGGAGCTGTTTTTT.

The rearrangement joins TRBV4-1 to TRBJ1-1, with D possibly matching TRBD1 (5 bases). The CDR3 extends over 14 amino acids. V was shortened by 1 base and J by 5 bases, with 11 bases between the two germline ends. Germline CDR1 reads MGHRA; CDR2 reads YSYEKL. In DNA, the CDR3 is TGCGCCAGCAGCCAAGCCGGGGGGAGGACTGAAGCTTTCTTT. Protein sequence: CASSQAGGRTEAFF.

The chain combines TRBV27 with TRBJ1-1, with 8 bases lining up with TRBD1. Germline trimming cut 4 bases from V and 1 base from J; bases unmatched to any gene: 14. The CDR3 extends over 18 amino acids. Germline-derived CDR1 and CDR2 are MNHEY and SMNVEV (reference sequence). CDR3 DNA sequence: TGTGCCAGCAGTTCCACAGGGGGGACCGCCGTGGGGAACACTGAAGCTTTCTTT. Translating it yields CASSSTGGTAVGNTEAFF.